This T cell receptor (beta chain) is drawn from a study of cytomegalovirus exposure and HLA in healthy donors. On the study more broadly: Unique TCRs from HLA-typed donors, 65 million to 85 million of them, were held in an early data release. Study-level points and caveats: Beyond CMV serostatus, there was no information to go on about immune exposure. Among the most significant clusters, several appeared linked to common viral pathogens in a later analysis. The study carried out a later analysis of TCR beta sequences. It associated 16,951 of them with specific HLA alleles at a false discovery rate of 0.05.

Primers for the PCR totalled 60 Vbeta and 13 Jbeta. Method: immunoSEQ multiplex PCR; TCRdb's copy keeps in-frame clones and lacks some. This table has approximately 220,000 clones, 76% appearing once. This clone was seen a single time. The antigen is not known. CDR1 KGHSH and CDR2 LQKENI come from the germline V gene. The CDR3 loop spans 11 amino acids. The TCR comes from a man younger than 30 in good health and CMV-seronegative. Sequencing was performed on PBMCs. The rearrangement links TRBV18 to TRBJ2-5; D call uncertain. The DNA end favors TRBJ2-7, so the J call may be wrong. CDR3 in DNA: TGTGCCAGCTCACTCCGCTACGAGCAGTACTTC. Residues: CASSLRYEQYF.